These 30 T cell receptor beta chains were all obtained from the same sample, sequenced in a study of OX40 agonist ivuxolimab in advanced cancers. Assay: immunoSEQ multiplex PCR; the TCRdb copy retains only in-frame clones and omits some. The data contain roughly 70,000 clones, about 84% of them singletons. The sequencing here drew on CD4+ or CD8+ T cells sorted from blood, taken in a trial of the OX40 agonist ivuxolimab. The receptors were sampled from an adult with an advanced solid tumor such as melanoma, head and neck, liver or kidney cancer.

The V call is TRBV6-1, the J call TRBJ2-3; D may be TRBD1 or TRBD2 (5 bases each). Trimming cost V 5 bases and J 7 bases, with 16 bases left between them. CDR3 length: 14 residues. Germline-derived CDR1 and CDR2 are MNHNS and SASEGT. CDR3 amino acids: CASSTGTADNTQYF. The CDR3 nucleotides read TGTGCCAGCAGTACCGGGACGGCGGATAATACGCAGTATTTT.

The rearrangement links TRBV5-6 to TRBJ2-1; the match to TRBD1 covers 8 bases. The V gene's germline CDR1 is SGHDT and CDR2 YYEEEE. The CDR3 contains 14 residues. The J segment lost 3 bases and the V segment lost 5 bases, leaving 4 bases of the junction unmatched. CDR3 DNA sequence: TGTGCCAGCAGGCCCGGACAGGGCTACAATGAGCAGTTCTTC. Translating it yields CASRPGQGYNEQFF.

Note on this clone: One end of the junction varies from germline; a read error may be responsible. CDR3 coding DNA: TGTGCCAGCAGTTACTCTTACAGGGGATACTATGGCCACACCTTC. It is translated as CASSYSYRGYYGHTF. The chain uses TRBV6-6 and TRBJ1-2, with TRBD1 matching 7 bases. Germline-derived CDR1 and CDR2 are MNHNY and SVGAGI (reference sequence). The CDR3 loop spans 15 amino acids.

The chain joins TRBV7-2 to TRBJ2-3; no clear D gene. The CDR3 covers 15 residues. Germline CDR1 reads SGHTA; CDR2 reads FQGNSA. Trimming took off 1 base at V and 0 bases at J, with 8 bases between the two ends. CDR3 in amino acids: CASSLDGASTDTQYF. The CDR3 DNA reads TGTGCCAGCAGCTTAGATGGTGCGAGCACAGATACGCAGTATTTT.

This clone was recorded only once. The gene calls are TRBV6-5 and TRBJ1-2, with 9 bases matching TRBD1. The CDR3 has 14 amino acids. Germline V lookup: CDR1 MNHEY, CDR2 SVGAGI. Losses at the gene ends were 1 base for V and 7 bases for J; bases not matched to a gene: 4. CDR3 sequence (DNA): TGTGCCAGCAGTTACTTGGGACAGGGACGTGGCTACACCTTC. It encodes CASSYLGQGRGYTF.

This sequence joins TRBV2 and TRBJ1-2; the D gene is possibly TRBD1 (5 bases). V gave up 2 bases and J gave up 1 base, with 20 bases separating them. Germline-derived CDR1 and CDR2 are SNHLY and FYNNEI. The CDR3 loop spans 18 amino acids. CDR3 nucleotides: TGTGCCAGCAGTGAAACCAGGGACGGGACCCGCCTTAACTATGGCTACACCTTC. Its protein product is CASSETRDGTRLNYGYTF.

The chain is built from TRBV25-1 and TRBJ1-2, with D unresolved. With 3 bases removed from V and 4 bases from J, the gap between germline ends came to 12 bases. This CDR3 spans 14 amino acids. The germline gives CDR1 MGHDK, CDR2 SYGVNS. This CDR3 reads CASSDWQAAYGYTF. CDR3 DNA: TGTGCCAGCAGTGACTGGCAGGCGGCCTATGGCTACACCTTC.

In DNA form, the CDR3 reads TGTGCCAGTAGTATTAAAAATACGGGGGAAAAACTGTTTTTT. It yields the protein CASSIKNTGEKLFF. The J gene is TRBJ1-4, the V gene TRBV19; D is ambiguous. Germline-derived CDR1 and CDR2 are LNHDA and SQIVND (reference sequence). This CDR3 contains 14 residues. V was cut by 3 bases and J by 8 bases, with 13 bases left in between.

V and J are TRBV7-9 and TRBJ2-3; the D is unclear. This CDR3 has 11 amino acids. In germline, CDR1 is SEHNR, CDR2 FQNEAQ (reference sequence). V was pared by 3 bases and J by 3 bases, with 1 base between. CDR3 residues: CASSFTDTQYF. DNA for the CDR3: TGTGCCAGCAGCTTTACAGATACGCAGTATTTT.

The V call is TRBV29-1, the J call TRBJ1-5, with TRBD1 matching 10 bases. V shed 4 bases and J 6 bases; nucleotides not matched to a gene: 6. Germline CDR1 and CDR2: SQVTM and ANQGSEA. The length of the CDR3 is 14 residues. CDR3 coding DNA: TGCAGCGTTGGACAGGGGGCTGCGGGTCAGCCCCAGCATTTT. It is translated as CSVGQGAAGQPQHF.

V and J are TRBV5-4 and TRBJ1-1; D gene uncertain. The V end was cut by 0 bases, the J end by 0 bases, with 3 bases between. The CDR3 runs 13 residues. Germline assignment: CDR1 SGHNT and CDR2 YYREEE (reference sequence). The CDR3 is CASSLAVNTEAFF. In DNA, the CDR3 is TGTGCCAGCAGCTTGGCCGTGAACACTGAAGCTTTCTTT.

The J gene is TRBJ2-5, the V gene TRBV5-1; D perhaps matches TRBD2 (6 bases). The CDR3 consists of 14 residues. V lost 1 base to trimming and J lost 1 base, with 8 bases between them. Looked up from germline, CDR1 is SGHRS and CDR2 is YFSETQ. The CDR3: CASSLTSPQETQYF. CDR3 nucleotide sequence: TGCGCCAGCAGCTTGACTAGCCCCCAAGAGACCCAGTACTTC.

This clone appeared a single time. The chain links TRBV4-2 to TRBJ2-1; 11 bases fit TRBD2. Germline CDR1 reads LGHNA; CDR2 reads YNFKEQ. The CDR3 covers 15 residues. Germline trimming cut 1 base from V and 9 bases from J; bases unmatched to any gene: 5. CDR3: CASSQGLAGPGEQFF. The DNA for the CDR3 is TGTGCCAGCAGCCAAGGACTAGCGGGACCGGGTGAGCAGTTCTTC.

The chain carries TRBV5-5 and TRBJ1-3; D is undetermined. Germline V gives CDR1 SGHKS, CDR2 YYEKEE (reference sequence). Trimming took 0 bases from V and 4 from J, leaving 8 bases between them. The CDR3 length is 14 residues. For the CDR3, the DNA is TGTGCCAGCAGCTTGGAGGTCGCGGGAAACACCATATATTTT. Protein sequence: CASSLEVAGNTIYF.

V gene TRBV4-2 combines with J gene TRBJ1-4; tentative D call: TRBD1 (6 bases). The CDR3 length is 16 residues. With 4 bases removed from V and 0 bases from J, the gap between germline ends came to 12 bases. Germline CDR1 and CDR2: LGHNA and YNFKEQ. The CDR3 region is CASSLIYRATNEKLFF. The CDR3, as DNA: TGTGCCAGCAGCCTCATATACAGGGCAACTAATGAAAAACTGTTTTTT.

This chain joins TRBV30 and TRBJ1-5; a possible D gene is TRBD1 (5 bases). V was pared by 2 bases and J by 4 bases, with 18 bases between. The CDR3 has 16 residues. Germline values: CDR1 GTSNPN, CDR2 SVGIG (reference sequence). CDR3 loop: CAWSLGLGTANQPQHF. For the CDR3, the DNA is TGTGCCTGGAGTCTAGGTTTAGGGACGGCGAATCAGCCCCAGCATTTT.

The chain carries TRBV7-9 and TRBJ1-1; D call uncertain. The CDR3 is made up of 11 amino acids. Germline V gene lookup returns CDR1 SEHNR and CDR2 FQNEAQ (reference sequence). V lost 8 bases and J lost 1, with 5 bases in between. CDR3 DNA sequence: TGTGCCAGCGGGTGGAACACTGAAGCTTTCTTT. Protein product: CASGWNTEAFF.

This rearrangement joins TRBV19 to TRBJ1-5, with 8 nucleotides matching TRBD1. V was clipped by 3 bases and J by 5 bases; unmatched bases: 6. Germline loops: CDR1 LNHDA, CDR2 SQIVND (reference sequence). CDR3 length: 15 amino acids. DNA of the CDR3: TGTGCCAGTAGTATGTATGGACAGGGCGATCAGCCCCAGCATTTT. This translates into CASSMYGQGDQPQHF.

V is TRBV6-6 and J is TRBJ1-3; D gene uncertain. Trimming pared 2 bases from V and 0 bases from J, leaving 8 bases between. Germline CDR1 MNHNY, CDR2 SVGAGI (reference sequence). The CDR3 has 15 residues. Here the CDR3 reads CASSYSRLSGNTIYF. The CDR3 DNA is TGTGCCAGCAGTTACAGTCGGCTCTCTGGAAACACCATATATTTT.

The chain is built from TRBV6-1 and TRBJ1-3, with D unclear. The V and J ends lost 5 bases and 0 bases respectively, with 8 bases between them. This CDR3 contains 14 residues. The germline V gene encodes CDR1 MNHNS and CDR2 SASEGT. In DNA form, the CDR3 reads TGTGCCAGCAGTAATCGCTTCTCTGGAAACACCATATATTTT. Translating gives CASSNRFSGNTIYF.

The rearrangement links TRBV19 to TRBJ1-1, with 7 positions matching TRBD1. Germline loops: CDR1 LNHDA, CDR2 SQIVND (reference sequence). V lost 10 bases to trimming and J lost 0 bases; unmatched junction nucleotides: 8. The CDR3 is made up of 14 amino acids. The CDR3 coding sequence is TGTGCCACCAAGGACAGGCCTATGAACACTGAAGCTTTCTTT. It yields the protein CATKDRPMNTEAFF. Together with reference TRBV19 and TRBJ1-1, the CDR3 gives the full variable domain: DGGITQSPKYLFRKEGQNVTLSCEQNLNHDAMYWYRQDPGQGLRLIYYSQIVNDFQKGDIAEGYSVSREKKESFPLTVTSAQKNPTAFYLCATKDRPMNTEAFFGQGTRLTVV.

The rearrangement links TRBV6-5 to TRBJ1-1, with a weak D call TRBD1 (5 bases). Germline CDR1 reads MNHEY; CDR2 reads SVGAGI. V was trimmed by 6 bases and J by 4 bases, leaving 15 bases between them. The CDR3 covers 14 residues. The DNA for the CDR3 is TGTGCCAGCAGAGCATGGGGGGAGGGCACTGAAGCTTTCTTT. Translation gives CASRAWGEGTEAFF.

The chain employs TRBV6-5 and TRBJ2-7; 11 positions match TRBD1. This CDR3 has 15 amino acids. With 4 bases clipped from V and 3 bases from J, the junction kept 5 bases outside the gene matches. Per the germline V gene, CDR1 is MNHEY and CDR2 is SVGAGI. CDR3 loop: CASSFRDRGGYEQYF. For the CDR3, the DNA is TGTGCCAGCAGTTTTCGGGACAGGGGGGGCTACGAGCAGTACTTC.

CDR3 bases: TGTGCCATCAGGGACAGGTCGGGAGAAAAACTGTTTTTT. This encodes CAIRDRSGEKLFF. The J gene is TRBJ1-4, the V gene TRBV10-3; TRBD1 matches 7 bases. This CDR3 is 13 amino acids long. Germline loops: CDR1 ENHRY, CDR2 SYGVKD. V trimming: 6 bases; J trimming: 8 bases; junction bases outside the gene matches: 6.

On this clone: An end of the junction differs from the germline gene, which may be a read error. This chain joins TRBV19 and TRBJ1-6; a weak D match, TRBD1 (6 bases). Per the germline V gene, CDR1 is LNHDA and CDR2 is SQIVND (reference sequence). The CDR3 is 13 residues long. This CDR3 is CASSIGGGSPLHF. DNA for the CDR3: TGTGCCAGTAGCATAGGGGGTGGCTCACCCCTCCACTTT.

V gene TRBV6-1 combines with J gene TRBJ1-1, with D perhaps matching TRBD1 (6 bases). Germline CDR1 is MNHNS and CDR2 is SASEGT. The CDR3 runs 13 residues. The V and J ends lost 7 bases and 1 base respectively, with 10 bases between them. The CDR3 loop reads CASTRTENTEAFF. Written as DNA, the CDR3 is TGTGCCAGCACCAGGACAGAGAACACTGAAGCTTTCTTT.

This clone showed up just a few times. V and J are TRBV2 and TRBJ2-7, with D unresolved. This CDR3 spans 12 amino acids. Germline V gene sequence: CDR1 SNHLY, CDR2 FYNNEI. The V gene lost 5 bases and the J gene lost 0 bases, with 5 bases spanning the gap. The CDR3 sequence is CASSPGSYEQYF. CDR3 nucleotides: TGTGCCAGCAGTCCGGGCTCCTACGAGCAGTACTTC.

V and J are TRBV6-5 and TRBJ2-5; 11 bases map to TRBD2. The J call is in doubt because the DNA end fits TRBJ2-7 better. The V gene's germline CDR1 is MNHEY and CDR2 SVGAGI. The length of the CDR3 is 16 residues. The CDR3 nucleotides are TGTGCCAGCAGTTCCTTCACTAGCGGGAGAGTTTACGAGCAGTACTTC. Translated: CASSSFTSGRVYEQYF.

The CDR3 loop reads CASSISHYSNQPQHF. The CDR3 DNA reads as TGTGCCAGTAGTATATCACACTATAGCAATCAGCCCCAGCATTTT. The rearrangement uses TRBV19 and TRBJ1-5; D not certain. The V end was cut by 2 bases, the J end by 0 bases, with 8 bases between. The CDR3 consists of 15 residues. Germline V CDR1 and CDR2: LNHDA, SQIVND (reference sequence).

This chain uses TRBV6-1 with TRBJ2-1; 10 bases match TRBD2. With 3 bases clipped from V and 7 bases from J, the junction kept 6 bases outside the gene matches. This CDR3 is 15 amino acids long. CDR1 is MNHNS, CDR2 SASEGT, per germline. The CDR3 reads CASSEASGRFNEQFF. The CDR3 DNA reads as TGTGCCAGCAGTGAGGCTAGCGGGAGATTTAATGAGCAGTTCTTC.